The clone carrying this T cell receptor beta chain was picked up many times. Its target is not known. The sample is drawn from a study of T-cell reconstitution after alpha-beta-depleted transplantation in children. Trimming took 6 bases from V and 3 from J; bases not matched to a gene: 5. There are 14 residues in the CDR3. CDR1 is DFQATT and CDR2 is SNEGSKA in the germline V gene (reference sequence). Construction of the TCRbeta library involved unique molecular identifiers. TCRdb analysed the PCR reads with MiXCR anew, one entry per CDR3 protein. The data hold 480,000 or so distinct CDR3 sequences, with 10% to 13% observed a single time. Study-wide results and limits: Several patients had high TCRbeta diversity at day 60; it came from surviving recipient T cells and thymic progenitors. Fresh T-cell production supplied most of the T-cell counts and diversity seen one year after transplant. Several hundred expanded graft clones reportedly supplied alpha-beta T cells about two months after transplant.

The rearrangement uses TRBV20-1 and TRBJ2-1; 10 bases fit TRBD2. The sequence derives from a child aged 2-9 years with inherited bone marrow failure, due to receive a stem cell transplant. Sequencing used PBMCs, obtained before TCRalphabeta/CD19-depleted stem cell transplant. CDR3: CSAPGTSVYNEQFF. For the CDR3, the DNA is TGCAGTGCACCCGGGACTAGCGTCTACAATGAGCAGTTCTTC.